This T cell receptor beta chain appears in the sequencing data of a study of T cell repertoires in cytomegalovirus infection. Study-level background: As its CMV epitopes, the study selected recently identified HLA-C-restricted and well-studied HLA-B-restricted targets. Study-wide findings and caveats: In two of eight donors, the top clonotype was HLA-C-restricted CMV-specific.

The CDR3 has 13 residues. Trimming removed 2 bases from V and 5 bases from J, with 9 bases in between. Per the germline V gene, CDR1 is LNHDA and CDR2 is SQIVND (reference sequence). About this clonotype itself: Antigen: not known.

TCRdb fed the reads into MiXCR, producing one record per CDR3 protein. The data hold tens of thousands of distinct CDR3 sequences, with more than 40% observed a single time. The receptor was derived from a human donor in good health (CMV status not recorded). Some clones in this sample may be carry-over from other donors' samples. The sample was CD8+ T cells from cultured PBMCs, taken from culture after CMV antigen stimulation. V usage is TRBV19 and J usage is TRBJ1-1, with D hard to call. The CDR3 coding sequence is TGTGCCAGTAGTATATACGGGGATACTGAAGCTTTCTTT. Translation: CASSIYGDTEAFF.